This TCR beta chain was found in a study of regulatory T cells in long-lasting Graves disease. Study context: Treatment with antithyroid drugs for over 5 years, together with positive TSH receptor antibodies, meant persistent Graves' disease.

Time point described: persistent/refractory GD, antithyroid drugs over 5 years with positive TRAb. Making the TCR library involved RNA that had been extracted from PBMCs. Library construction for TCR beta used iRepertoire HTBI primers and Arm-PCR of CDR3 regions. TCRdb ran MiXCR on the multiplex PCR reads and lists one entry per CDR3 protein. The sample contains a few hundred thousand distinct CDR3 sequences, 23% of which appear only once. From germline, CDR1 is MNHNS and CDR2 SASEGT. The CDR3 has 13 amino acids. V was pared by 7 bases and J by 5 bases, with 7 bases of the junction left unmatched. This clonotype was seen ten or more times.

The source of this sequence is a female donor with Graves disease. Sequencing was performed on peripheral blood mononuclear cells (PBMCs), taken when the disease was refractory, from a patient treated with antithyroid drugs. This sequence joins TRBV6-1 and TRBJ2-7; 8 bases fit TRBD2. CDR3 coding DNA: TGTGCCAGCACCGAGACTAGCGTCAACGAGCAGTACTTC. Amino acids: CASTETSVNEQYF.